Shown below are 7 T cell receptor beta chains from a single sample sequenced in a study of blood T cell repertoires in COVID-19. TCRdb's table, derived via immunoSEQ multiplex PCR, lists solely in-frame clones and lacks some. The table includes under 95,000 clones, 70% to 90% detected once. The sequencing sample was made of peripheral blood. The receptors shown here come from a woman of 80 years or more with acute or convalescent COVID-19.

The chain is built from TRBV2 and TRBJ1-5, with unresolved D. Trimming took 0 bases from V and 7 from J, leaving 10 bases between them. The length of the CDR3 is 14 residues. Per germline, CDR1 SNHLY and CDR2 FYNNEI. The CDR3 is CASSEANGPQPQHF. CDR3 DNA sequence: TGTGCCAGCAGTGAAGCGAATGGGCCCCAGCCCCAGCATTTT.

The CDR3 protein is CASRPEAGNQPQHF. Written as DNA, the CDR3 is TGTGCCAGCAGACCGGAGGCGGGCAATCAGCCCCAGCATTTT. The chain employs TRBV6-5 and TRBJ1-5; D gene ambiguous. V gave up 6 bases and J gave up 2 bases, with 11 bases separating them. The CDR3 loop spans 14 amino acids. Per germline, CDR1 MNHEY and CDR2 SVGAGI.

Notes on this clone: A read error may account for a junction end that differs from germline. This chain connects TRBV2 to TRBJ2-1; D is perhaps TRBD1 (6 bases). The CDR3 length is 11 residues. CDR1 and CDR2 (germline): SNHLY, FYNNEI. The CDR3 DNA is TGTGCCAGCAGTGAACAACAGGGCCAGCTCTTC. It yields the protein CASSEQQGQLF.

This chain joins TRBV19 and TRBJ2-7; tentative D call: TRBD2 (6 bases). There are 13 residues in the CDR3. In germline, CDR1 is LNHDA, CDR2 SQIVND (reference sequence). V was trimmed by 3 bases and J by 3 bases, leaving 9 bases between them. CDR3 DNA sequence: TGTGCCAGTAGTATCGCGGACTACTACGAGCAGTACTTC. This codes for CASSIADYYEQYF.

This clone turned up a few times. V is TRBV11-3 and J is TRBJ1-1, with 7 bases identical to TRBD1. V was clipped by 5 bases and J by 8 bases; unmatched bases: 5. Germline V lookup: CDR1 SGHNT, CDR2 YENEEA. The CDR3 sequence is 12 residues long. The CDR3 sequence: CASSEGGQEAFF. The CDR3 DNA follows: TGTGCCAGCAGCGAGGGGGGACAGGAAGCTTTCTTT.

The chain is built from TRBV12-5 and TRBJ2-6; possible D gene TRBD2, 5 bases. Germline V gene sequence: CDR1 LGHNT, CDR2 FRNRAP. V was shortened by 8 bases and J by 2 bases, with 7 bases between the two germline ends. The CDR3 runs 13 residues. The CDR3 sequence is CASRGAGANVLTF. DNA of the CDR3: TGTGCTAGTCGGGGAGCTGGGGCCAACGTCCTGACTTTC. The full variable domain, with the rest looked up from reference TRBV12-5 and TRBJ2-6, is DARVTQTPRHKVTEMGQEVTMRCQPILGHNTVFWYRQTMMQGLELLAYFRNRAPLDDSGMPKDRFSAEMPDATLATLKIQPSEPRDSAVYFCASRGAGANVLTFGAGSRLTVL.

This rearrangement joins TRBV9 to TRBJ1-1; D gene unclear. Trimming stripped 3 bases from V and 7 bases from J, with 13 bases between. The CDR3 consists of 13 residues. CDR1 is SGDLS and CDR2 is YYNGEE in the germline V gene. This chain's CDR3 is CASSERPGSEAFF. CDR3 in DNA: TGTGCCAGCAGCGAACGACCGGGGAGTGAAGCTTTCTTT.